These 25 T cell receptor beta chains came from one sample sequenced in a study of blood T cell repertoires in COVID-19. TCRdb's copy holds only in-frame clones and misses some; the assay was immunoSEQ multiplex PCR. The sample consists of tens of thousands of clones, around 81% of them appearing once. The sample comprised peripheral blood. These receptors were taken from a man older than 75 with acute or convalescent COVID-19.

The chain carries TRBV30 and TRBJ2-7, with 9 nucleotides matching TRBD2. Germline-derived CDR1 and CDR2 are GTSNPN and SVGIG (reference sequence). There are 21 residues in the CDR3. Trimming took 1 base from V and 3 from J; bases not matched to a gene: 25. The CDR3 region is CAWSDAPWGLAGRTYGYEQYF. In DNA, the CDR3 is TGTGCCTGGAGTGACGCTCCGTGGGGGCTAGCGGGGAGGACGTATGGCTACGAGCAGTACTTC.

The chain uses TRBV5-1 and TRBJ2-2, with 8 bases that match TRBD1. This CDR3 has 14 amino acids. Germline V gene lookup returns CDR1 SGHRS and CDR2 YFSETQ. With V trimmed by 4 bases and J by 6 bases, 5 bases remained unmatched. The CDR3 region has the DNA TGCGCCAGCAGCGGCCGACAGGGGTCCGGGGAGCTGTTTTTT. The encoded protein is CASSGRQGSGELFF. The variable domain in full, with the rest retrieved from reference TRBV5-1 and TRBJ2-2, is KAGVTQTPRYLIKTRGQQVTLSCSPISGHRSVSWYQQTPGQGLQFLFEYFSETQRNKGNFPGRFSGRQFSNSRSEMNVSTLELGDSALYLCASSGRQGSGELFFGEGSRLTVL.

The CDR3 bases are TGTGCCAGCTCCATAGGAGGGTATGAAAAACTGTTTTTT. Translation: CASSIGGYEKLFF. The J gene is TRBJ1-4, the V gene TRBV18, with D uncertain. CDR1 KGHSH and CDR2 LQKENI come from the germline V gene. The CDR3 contains 13 residues. With 6 bases removed from V and 6 bases from J, the gap between germline ends came to 11 bases.

V gene TRBV7-9 combines with J gene TRBJ2-7, with TRBD1 matching over 9 bases. V lost 6 bases, J lost 6 bases, and 9 bases stayed unmatched. The CDR3 covers 14 residues. Germline loops: CDR1 SEHNR, CDR2 FQNEAQ (reference sequence). This CDR3 reads CASRSSGQGIEQYF. In DNA, the CDR3 is TGTGCCAGCAGATCTTCGGGACAGGGTATCGAGCAGTACTTC.

J is TRBJ2-3 and V is TRBV18; D remains ambiguous. CDR1 is KGHSH and CDR2 is LQKENI in the germline V gene. Trimming took off 4 bases at V and 5 bases at J, with 10 bases between the two ends. CDR3 size: 13 residues. In nucleotides, the CDR3 is TGTGCCAGCTCACGCTTAGTGGTAGATACGCAGTATTTT. Translating gives CASSRLVVDTQYF.

The V gene is TRBV5-1, the J gene TRBJ2-1; 11 bases match TRBD2. The CDR3 has 16 amino acids. The V gene end was trimmed by 3 bases and the J gene end by 5 bases; junction bases not matched to a gene: 7. CDR1 SGHRS and CDR2 YFSETQ come from the germline V gene. CDR3 sequence (DNA): TGCGCCAGCAGCTGGGCCCTAGCGGGAGGAGACAATGAGCAGTTCTTC. Residues: CASSWALAGGDNEQFF.

The chain has TRBV10-3 and TRBJ1-1; D is unclear. With 1 base removed from V and 3 bases from J, the gap between germline ends came to 9 bases. CDR1 is ENHRY, CDR2 SYGVKD, per germline. This CDR3 has 14 amino acids. CDR3 amino acids: CAISELGSDTEAFF. CDR3 nucleotide sequence: TGTGCCATCAGTGAGTTGGGGAGCGACACTGAAGCTTTCTTT.

The chain carries TRBV28 and TRBJ1-2, with 10 positions matching TRBD1. J was trimmed by 7 bases and V by 5 bases; bases with no gene match: 7. CDR1 and CDR2 (germline): MDHEN, SYDVKM. The CDR3 loop spans 14 amino acids. The CDR3 DNA follows: TGTGCCAGCAGTCCCCCGGGACAGGGGCCTGGCTACACCTTC. It specifies CASSPPGQGPGYTF.

J is TRBJ1-2 and V is TRBV20-1, with 7 bases identical to TRBD1. CDR1 is DFQATT, CDR2 SNEGSKA, per germline (reference sequence). CDR3 length: 11 amino acids. V shed 7 bases and J 7 bases; nucleotides not matched to a gene: 6. CDR3 in amino acids: CSVLDRAGYTF. Written as DNA, the CDR3 is TGCAGTGTCCTAGACAGGGCTGGCTACACCTTC.

The chain combines TRBV11-1 with TRBJ2-7; TRBD1 agrees at 9 bases. Germline-derived CDR1 and CDR2 are SGHAT and FQDESV (reference sequence). The CDR3 extends over 16 amino acids. The V segment lost 1 base and the J segment 3 bases; nucleotides outside the gene matches: 7. The CDR3 DNA reads as TGTGCCAGCAGCTTAGGGCCGGGGACAGGGAACTACGAGCAGTACTTC. This encodes CASSLGPGTGNYEQYF. The full variable domain, with the rest looked up from reference TRBV11-1 and TRBJ2-7, is EAEVAQSPRYKITEKSQAVAFWCDPISGHATLYWYRQILGQGPELLVQFQDESVVDDSQLPKDRFSAERLKGVDSTLKIQPAELGDSAMYLCASSLGPGTGNYEQYFGPGTRLTVT.

V usage is TRBV30 and J usage is TRBJ2-3, with D possibly TRBD1 on 6 matching bases. There are 14 residues in the CDR3. CDR1 and CDR2 from the germline V gene are GTSNPN and SVGIG (reference sequence). Trimming cost V 3 bases and J 5 bases, with 15 bases left between them. The CDR3 coding sequence is TGTGCCTGGAGGGTCAGGGGCAGGGGAGATACGCAGTATTTT. Protein sequence: CAWRVRGRGDTQYF.

V and J are TRBV28 and TRBJ1-6; the match to TRBD1 covers 8 bases. The germline gives CDR1 MDHEN, CDR2 SYDVKM. This CDR3 is 16 amino acids long. The V segment lost 4 bases and the J segment 7 bases; nucleotides outside the gene matches: 9. The CDR3 sequence: CASSSAADRANSPLHF. CDR3 coding DNA: TGTGCCAGCAGTTCCGCCGCGGACAGGGCGAATTCACCCCTCCACTTT.

The chain combines TRBV11-2 with TRBJ2-1; D unresolved. The CDR3 runs to 13 residues. Trimming shortened V by 4 bases and J by 0 bases, and 4 bases separated the two germline ends. In germline, CDR1 is SGHAT, CDR2 FQNNGV. This CDR3 reads CASSWSSYNEQFF. The CDR3 DNA reads as TGTGCCAGCAGCTGGAGCTCCTACAATGAGCAGTTCTTC.

The chain recombines TRBV7-8 with TRBJ2-1; TRBD1 matches at 7 bases. Germline CDR1 and CDR2: SGHVS and FQNEAQ. This CDR3 comprises 14 residues. V lost 4 bases, J lost 3 bases, and 3 bases stayed unmatched. The CDR3 loop is CASSSWTGYNEQFF. In nucleotides, the CDR3 is TGTGCCAGCAGCTCCTGGACAGGCTACAATGAGCAGTTCTTC. The full variable domain, in which reference TRBV7-8 and TRBJ2-1 provide the parts outside the CDR3, is GAGVSQSPRYKVAKRGQDVALRCDPISGHVSLFWYQQALGQGPEFLTYFQNEAQLDKSGLPSDRFFAERPEGSVSTLKIQRTQQEDSAVYLCASSSWTGYNEQFFGPGTRLTVL.

This clone showed up just once. The genes are TRBV28 and TRBJ1-2; D is unresolved. CDR3 size: 11 residues. V was trimmed by 5 bases and J by 7 bases, leaving 8 bases between them. In germline, CDR1 is MDHEN, CDR2 SYDVKM. The CDR3 bases are TGTGCCAGCAGTCTAGGAGTTGGCTACACCTTC. It codes for CASSLGVGYTF.

The chain combines TRBV4-3 with TRBJ2-5, with D unresolved. Deletions cut 0 bases from V and 5 bases from J, with 10 bases between. The CDR3 runs to 14 residues. Germline CDR1 LGHNA, CDR2 YSLEER. The chain's CDR3 is CASSQDRVAETQYF. The CDR3, as DNA: TGCGCCAGCAGCCAAGATCGGGTAGCCGAGACCCAGTACTTC.

This clone was observed a handful of times. The chain links TRBV10-3 to TRBJ2-1; no clear D gene. V was shortened by 0 bases and J by 4 bases, with 10 bases between the two germline ends. There are 15 residues in the CDR3. CDR1 ENHRY and CDR2 SYGVKD come from the germline V gene. DNA of the CDR3: TGTGCCATCAGTGAGTCGCCAGTACCGTACAATGAGCAGTTCTTC. Translated: CAISESPVPYNEQFF.

The rearrangement links TRBV19 to TRBJ1-6; weak D call: TRBD1 (6 bases). The CDR3 is 14 amino acids. The V end was cut by 6 bases, the J end by 10 bases, with 16 bases between. Germline CDR1 reads LNHDA; CDR2 reads SQIVND (reference sequence). CDR3 sequence: CASRVQGSNSPLHF. The CDR3, as DNA: TGTGCCAGTAGGGTACAGGGTAGTAACTCACCCCTCCACTTT.

This rearrangement joins TRBV6-2 or TRBV6-3 to TRBJ1-5, with D perhaps matching TRBD1 (6 bases). V was shortened by 2 bases and J by 2 bases, with 10 bases between the two germline ends. CDR1 MNHEY and CDR2 SVGEGT come from the germline V gene. There are 15 residues in the CDR3. CDR3 sequence reads: CASSYDGQRNQPQHF. The CDR3 nucleotides are TGTGCCAGCAGTTACGATGGACAGCGCAATCAGCCCCAGCATTTT.

The chain couples TRBV29-1 to TRBJ2-1; D is uncertain. From germline, CDR1 is SQVTM and CDR2 ANQGSEA. Trimming removed 2 bases at V and 7 bases at J, with 6 bases between. CDR3 length: 11 residues. In nucleotides, the CDR3 is TGCAGCGTTGAACGAGCGAATGAGCAGTTCTTC. Its translation: CSVERANEQFF.

CDR3 region: CASSADSSVSGNTIYF. CDR3 in DNA: TGTGCCAGCAGCGCGGACAGCTCCGTCTCTGGAAACACCATATATTTT. The chain uses TRBV4-2 and TRBJ1-3; D may be TRBD1 (6 bases). The ends were cut back, 5 bases at V and 0 bases at J, with 14 bases in the middle. The CDR3 spans 16 residues. In germline, CDR1 is LGHNA, CDR2 YNFKEQ.

This CDR3 is CASSLGGRVAYNEQFF. The CDR3 DNA sequence: TGTGCCAGCAGCTTAGGGGGGCGGGTAGCCTACAATGAGCAGTTCTTC. The chain combines TRBV11-3 with TRBJ2-1; D might be TRBD1 (6 bases). V was trimmed by 1 base and J by 2 bases, leaving 12 bases between them. CDR1 SGHNT and CDR2 YENEEA come from the germline V gene. The CDR3 consists of 16 residues. The full variable domain, in which reference TRBV11-3 and TRBJ2-1 provide the parts outside the CDR3, is EAGVVQSPRYKIIEKKQPVAFWCNPISGHNTLYWYLQNLGQGPELLIRYENEEAVDDSQLPKDRFSAERLKGVDSTLKIQPAELGDSAVYLCASSLGGRVAYNEQFFGPGTRLTVL.

The V gene is TRBV6-5, the J gene TRBJ2-6; D not resolved. Between the trimmed V and J ends, which lost 2 bases and 0 bases, there was a span of 8 bases. Germline lookup yields CDR1 MNHEY and CDR2 SVGAGI. This CDR3 is built from 16 residues. The CDR3 loop is CASSYRHFSGANVLTF. CDR3 nucleotides: TGTGCCAGCAGTTACCGACACTTCTCTGGGGCCAACGTCCTGACTTTC.

The chain joins TRBV30 to TRBJ1-5; TRBD1 matches 9 bases. V trimming: 2 bases; J trimming: 6 bases; junction bases outside the gene matches: 5. CDR1 GTSNPN and CDR2 SVGIG come from the germline V gene (reference sequence). The CDR3 sequence is 14 residues long. CDR3 sequence: CAWSYRGRPQPQHF. For the CDR3, the DNA is TGTGCCTGGAGTTACAGGGGGCGACCTCAGCCCCAGCATTTT.

The chain has TRBV6-2 or TRBV6-3 and TRBJ2-7; the D gene is possibly TRBD2 (5 bases). Per germline, CDR1 MNHEY and CDR2 SVGEGT. V lost 0 bases to trimming and J lost 5 bases, with 11 bases between them. The CDR3 has 14 residues. The chain's CDR3 is CASSYSTSGNEQYF. The CDR3 DNA reads TGTGCCAGCAGTTACTCCACTTCCGGGAACGAGCAGTACTTC.